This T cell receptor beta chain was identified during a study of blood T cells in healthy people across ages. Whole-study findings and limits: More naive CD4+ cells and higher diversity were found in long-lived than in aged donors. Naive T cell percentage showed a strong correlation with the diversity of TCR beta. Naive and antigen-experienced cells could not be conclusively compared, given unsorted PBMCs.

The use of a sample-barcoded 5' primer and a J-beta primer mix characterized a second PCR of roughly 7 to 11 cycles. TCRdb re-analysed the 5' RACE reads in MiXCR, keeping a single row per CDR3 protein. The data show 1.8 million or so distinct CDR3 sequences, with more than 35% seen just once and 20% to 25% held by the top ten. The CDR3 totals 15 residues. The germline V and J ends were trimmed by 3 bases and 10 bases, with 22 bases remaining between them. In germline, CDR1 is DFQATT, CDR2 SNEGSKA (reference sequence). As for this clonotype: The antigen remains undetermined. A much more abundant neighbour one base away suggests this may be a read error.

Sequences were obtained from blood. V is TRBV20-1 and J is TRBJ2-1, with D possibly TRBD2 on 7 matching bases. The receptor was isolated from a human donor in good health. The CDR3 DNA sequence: TGCAGTGCTAGTCGAGGGGGGGCGATCACCTACGAGCAGTTCTTC. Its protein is CSASRGGAITYEQFF.